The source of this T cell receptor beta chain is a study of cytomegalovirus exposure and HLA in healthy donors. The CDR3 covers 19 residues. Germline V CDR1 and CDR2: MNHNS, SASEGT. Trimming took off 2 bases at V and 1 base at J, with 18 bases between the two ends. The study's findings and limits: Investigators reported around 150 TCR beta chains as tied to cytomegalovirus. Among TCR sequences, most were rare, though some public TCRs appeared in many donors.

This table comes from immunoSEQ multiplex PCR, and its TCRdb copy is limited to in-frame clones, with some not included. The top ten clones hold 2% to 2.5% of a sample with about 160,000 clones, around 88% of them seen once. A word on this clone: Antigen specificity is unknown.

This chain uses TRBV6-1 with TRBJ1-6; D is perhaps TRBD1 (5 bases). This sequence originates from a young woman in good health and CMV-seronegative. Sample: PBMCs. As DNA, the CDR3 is TGTGCCAGCAGTGAAATCCTTGGAGGGACGGGGTCCTATAATTCACCCCTCCACTTT. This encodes CASSEILGGTGSYNSPLHF.